Sequencing of this T cell receptor (beta chain) was carried out in a study of spatial heterogeneity in lung cancer (dated by TCRdb to about 2019). About the investigation overall: More beta-chain than alpha-chain transcripts were consistently detected, likely reflecting higher beta-chain transcript abundance. At surgery, fewer than 250 tumor regions, roughly 62 matched nontumor lung samples and 45 to 60 PBMC samples were TCR-sequenced for both alpha and beta chains. In the raw uncorrected reads, each unique combination of TCR and UMI appeared on average more than ten times. The study linked features of the TCR repertoire to counts of nonsynonymous mutations, which were determined by whole-exome sequencing of tumor tissue. In non-small cell lung cancer, the study quantitatively compared TCR alpha and beta repertoires across several tumor regions, matched nontumor lung, and blood. The paper as a whole reports these results and caveats: Additional single-cell paired TCR alpha and beta sequencing was considered necessary to confirm, at a functional level, the hypothesis that regional TCRs recognize regional mutations. Ubiquitous expanded tumor TCRs showed up in blood more often at tumor resection than at routine follow-up.

This clonotype appeared once. Its antigen is unknown. No base quality information exists; no much larger clone differs at one position. Evidence from one read is weak. The library relied on 5' RACE. Instrument used: NextSeq 500. The TCR library protocol attached a unique molecular identifier to each TCR cDNA molecule to allow correction of PCR and sequencing errors. As for the original processing: TCR identification, UMI-based error correction and CDR3 extraction were all carried out with Decombinator tools. TCRs above a frequency of 2 per 1,000, corresponding to the top 1% of the tumor frequency distribution, were defined as expanded. Renyi diversity was calculated using the R vegan package after each repertoire was subsampled 100 times to 5,000 TCRs. CDR3 similarity networks were built from amino acid triplet string-kernel similarity, connecting CDR3s with pairwise similarity above 0.82. The public reads were reanalyzed by TCRdb: fastp trimming at Q25, MiXCR alignment, in-frame beta chains only. Each CDR3 protein appears once, grouped with its most common genes and DNA. The V and J calls and clone size come from TCRdb's table, not from the authors' own analysis. Across this sample there are about 82,000 distinct CDR3 sequences, with around 12% seen only once. The ten most abundant clones make up roughly 4.2% of the sample.

CDR1 and CDR2, looked up from the germline V gene, are KGHSH and LQKENI. Trimming takes 1 base off V and 3 bases off J; junction bases not matched to a gene: 9. The cysteine opens and the phenylalanine closes a CDR3 of 17 amino acids. Of all the DNA, just the CDR3 is kept, 51 bases in frame from base 1. In light of the paper, this sample's time point label describes: sample taken at primary tumor resection. Whole RNA extracted from tumor and nontumor lung tissue, or from cryopreserved PBMC samples, was used for TCR sequencing without cell sorting. Samples were obtained from approximately 76 patients with early-stage, untreated non-small cell lung cancer from the lung TRACERx cohort. Patients were selected for TCR sequencing only if sufficient RNA was available from at least two tumor regions.

This specimen consisted of PBMCs, obtained at surgery. The V and J segments used are TRBV18 and TRBJ2-7; 10 of the junction bases match TRBD2. The sequence was obtained from a male donor with early-stage non-small cell lung cancer. This receptor carries the CDR3 CASSPLSLAGGYYEQYF. The sequenced DNA is TGTGCCAGCTCACCACTCTCCTTAGCGGGGGGCTACTACGAGCAGTACTTC.